One and the same sample provided the 2 T cell receptor beta chains below, sequenced in a study of CD8+ T cells in alopecia areata. Following RNA extraction, reverse transcription yielded cDNA that acted as the sequencing template. Method: immunoSEQ multiplex PCR; TCRdb's copy keeps in-frame clones and lacks some. Among over 100,000 clones listed, 50% to 55% were seen once. The sample's treatment: oral pan-JAK inhibitor, 5-10 mg twice daily. The sequencing used CD4+ T cells sorted from blood, collected at week 4, from a patient treated with tofacitinib. These receptors all stem from a human donor with alopecia areata.

V is TRBV29-1 and J is TRBJ1-1; weak D call: TRBD1 (5 bases). The CDR3 has 14 residues. Trimming removed 3 bases from V and 1 base from J, with 12 bases in between. The V gene's germline CDR1 is SQVTM and CDR2 ANQGSEA. CDR3 sequence: CSVEQGSSNTEAFF. In nucleotides, the CDR3 is TGCAGCGTTGAGCAGGGTTCGTCGAACACTGAAGCTTTCTTT.

The V call is TRBV30, the J call TRBJ1-1; 8 nucleotides line up with TRBD1. There are 13 residues in the CDR3. V lost 5 bases to trimming and J lost 2 bases; unmatched junction nucleotides: 4. The V gene's germline CDR1 is GTSNPN and CDR2 SVGIG (reference sequence). The CDR3 protein is CAWSTGVNTEAFF. The CDR3 region has the DNA TGTGCCTGGTCGACAGGGGTAAACACTGAAGCTTTCTTT.